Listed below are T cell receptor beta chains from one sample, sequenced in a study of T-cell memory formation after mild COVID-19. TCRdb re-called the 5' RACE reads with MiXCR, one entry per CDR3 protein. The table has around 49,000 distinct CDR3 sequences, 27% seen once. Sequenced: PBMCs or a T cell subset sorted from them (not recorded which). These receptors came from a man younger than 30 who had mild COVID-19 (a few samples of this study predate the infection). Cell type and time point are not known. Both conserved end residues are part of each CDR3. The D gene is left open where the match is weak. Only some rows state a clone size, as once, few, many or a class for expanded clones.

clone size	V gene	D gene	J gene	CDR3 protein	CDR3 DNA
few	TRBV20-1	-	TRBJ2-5	CSARAGVEGFQTQYF	TGCAGTGCTAGAGCGGGAGTGGAGGGGTTTCAGACCCAGTACTTC
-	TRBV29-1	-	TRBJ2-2	CSVDAGTGELFF	TGCAGCGTTGACGCGGGCACCGGGGAGCTGTTTTTT
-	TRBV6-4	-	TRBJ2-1	CASSDSGDRADEQFF	TGTGCCAGCAGTGACTCTGGGGACCGTGCGGATGAGCAGTTCTTC
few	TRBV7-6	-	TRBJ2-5	CASSFAGADETQYF	TGTGCCAGCAGCTTCGCGGGGGCCGATGAGACCCAGTACTTC
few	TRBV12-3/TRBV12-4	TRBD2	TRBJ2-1	CASSVLGGAYEQFF	TGTGCCAGCTCGGTACTCGGGGGGGCCTATGAGCAGTTCTTC
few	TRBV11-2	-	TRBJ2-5	CASSIHPAETQYF	TGTGCCAGCAGCATACATCCGGCGGAGACCCAGTACTTC
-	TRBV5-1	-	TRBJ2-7	CASSLETEHMGQYF	TGCGCCAGCAGCTTAGAGACGGAACATATGGGGCAGTACTTC
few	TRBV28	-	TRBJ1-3	CASYPRGGPGNTIYF	TGTGCCAGCTACCCGCGGGGGGGCCCTGGAAACACCATATATTTT
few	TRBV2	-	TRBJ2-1	CASMINEQFF	TGTGCCAGCATGATCAATGAGCAGTTCTTC
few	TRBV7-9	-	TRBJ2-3	CASSLWADTQYF	TGTGCCAGCAGCTTATGGGCAGATACGCAGTATTTT
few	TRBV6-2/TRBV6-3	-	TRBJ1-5	CASGRDNNQPQHF	TGTGCCAGTGGCCGGGACAACAATCAGCCCCAGCATTTT
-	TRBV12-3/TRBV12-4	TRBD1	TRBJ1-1	CASSPGQGAFF	TGTGCCAGCAGCCCGGGACAGGGAGCTTTCTTT
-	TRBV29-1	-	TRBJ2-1	CSVEAVETIYNEQFF	TGCAGCGTTGAAGCAGTAGAGACGATCTACAATGAGCAGTTCTTC
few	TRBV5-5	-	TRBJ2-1	CASTSPLRPYNEQFF	TGTGCCAGCACCTCACCGCTTCGGCCCTACAATGAGCAGTTCTTC
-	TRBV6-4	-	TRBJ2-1	CASLRRNSSYNEQFF	TGTGCCAGCCTCCGACGGAACAGCTCCTACAATGAGCAGTTCTTC
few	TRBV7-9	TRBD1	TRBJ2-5	CASSHRDRTGEETQYF	TGTGCCAGCAGCCACCGGGACAGAACAGGGGAAGAGACCCAGTACTTC
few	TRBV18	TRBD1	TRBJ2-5	CASSPATGGAETQYF	TGTGCCAGCTCACCGGCGACAGGGGGCGCGGAGACCCAGTACTTC
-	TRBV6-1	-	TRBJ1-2	CATTDNWVYGYTF	TGTGCCACCACTGACAACTGGGTCTATGGCTACACCTTC
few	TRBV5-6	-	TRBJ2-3	CASSPTGNVDTQYF	TGTGCCAGCAGTCCCACAGGGAACGTGGATACGCAGTATTTT
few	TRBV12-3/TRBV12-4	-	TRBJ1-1	CASSLPGQEAFF	TGTGCCAGCAGTTTACCGGGACAAGAAGCTTTCTTT
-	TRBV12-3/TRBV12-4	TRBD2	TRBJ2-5	CASRLPGLTTAQYF	TGTGCCAGCAGGTTACCGGGACTAACTACGGCCCAGTACTTC
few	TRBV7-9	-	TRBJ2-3	CASSFPSIRGPLVDTQYF	TGTGCCAGCAGCTTCCCCTCCATTAGGGGCCCCCTAGTGGATACGCAGTATTTT
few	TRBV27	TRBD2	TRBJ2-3	CASSALAGGNTDTQYF	TGTGCCAGCAGCGCTTTAGCGGGGGGGAACACAGATACGCAGTATTTT
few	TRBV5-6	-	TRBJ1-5	CASSVRGAVNQPQHF	TGTGCCAGCAGCGTGAGAGGGGCGGTCAATCAGCCCCAGCATTTT
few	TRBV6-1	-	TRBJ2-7	CASTPADSLGMYEQYF	TGTGCCAGCACTCCAGCCGACAGCTTGGGGATGTACGAGCAGTACTTC
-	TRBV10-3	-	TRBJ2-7	CAISESRGFNEQYF	TGTGCCATCAGTGAGTCAAGGGGATTCAACGAGCAGTACTTC
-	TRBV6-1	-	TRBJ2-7	CASSDGGGGYEQYF	TGTGCCAGCAGTGACGGAGGGGGGGGCTACGAGCAGTACTTC
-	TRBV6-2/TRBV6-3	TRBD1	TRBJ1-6	CASSVPWTGVDSPLHF	TGTGCCAGCAGCGTACCATGGACAGGGGTCGATTCACCCCTCCACTTT
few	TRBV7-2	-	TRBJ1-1	CASSLEPGLWNTEAFF	TGTGCCAGCAGCTTAGAGCCGGGACTATGGAACACTGAAGCTTTCTTT
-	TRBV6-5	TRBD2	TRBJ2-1	CASSNEAGGLSYNEQFF	TGTGCCAGCAGCAACGAAGCGGGGGGGCTATCCTACAATGAGCAGTTCTTC
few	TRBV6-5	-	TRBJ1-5	CASSPGTPNQPQHF	TGTGCCAGCAGTCCCGGGACACCTAATCAGCCCCAGCATTTT
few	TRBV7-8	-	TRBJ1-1	CASSLEAPVPGKNTEAFF	TGTGCCAGCAGCTTAGAGGCCCCCGTCCCGGGCAAGAACACTGAAGCTTTCTTT
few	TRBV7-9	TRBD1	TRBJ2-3	CASSSQTGGTDTQYF	TGTGCCAGCAGCTCGCAGACAGGGGGCACAGATACGCAGTATTTT
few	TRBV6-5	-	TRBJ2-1	CATNSYNEQFF	TGTGCCACCAATTCCTACAATGAGCAGTTCTTC
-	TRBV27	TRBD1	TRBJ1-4	CASSRTGSNEKLFF	TGTGCCAGCAGTCGGACAGGGTCCAATGAAAAACTGTTTTTT
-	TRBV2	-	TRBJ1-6	CASSEARGGRNSPLHF	TGTGCCAGCAGTGAAGCCAGGGGAGGGAGAAATTCACCCCTCCACTTT
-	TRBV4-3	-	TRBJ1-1	CASSQARGGTEAFF	TGCGCCAGCAGCCAAGCAAGGGGAGGGACTGAAGCTTTCTTT
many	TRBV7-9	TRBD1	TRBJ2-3	CASIPTGEEDTQYF	TGTGCCAGCATCCCGACAGGGGAAGAAGATACGCAGTATTTT
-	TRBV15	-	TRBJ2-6	CATSSIYQGSGANVLTF	TGTGCCACCAGCAGCATATATCAGGGCTCTGGGGCCAACGTCCTGACTTTC
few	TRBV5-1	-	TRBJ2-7	CASSHRRQTYEQYF	TGCGCCAGCAGCCACAGGCGACAGACCTACGAGCAGTACTTC
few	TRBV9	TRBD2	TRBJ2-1	CASSPWGGRNEQFF	TGTGCCAGCAGCCCTTGGGGAGGGAGAAATGAGCAGTTCTTC
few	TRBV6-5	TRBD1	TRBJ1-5	CASTPGQGAQPQHF	TGTGCCAGCACTCCCGGACAGGGGGCTCAGCCCCAGCATTTT
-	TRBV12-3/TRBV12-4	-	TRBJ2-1	CASSVAPFANEQFF	TGTGCCAGCAGCGTGGCCCCCTTCGCCAATGAGCAGTTCTTC
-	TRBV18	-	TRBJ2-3	CASSPGVDTDTQYF	TGTGCCAGCTCACCGGGGGTTGACACAGATACGCAGTATTTT
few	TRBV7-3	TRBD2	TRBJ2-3	CASSFSGGGADTQYF	TGTGCCAGCAGCTTTAGCGGGGGTGGCGCAGATACGCAGTATTTT
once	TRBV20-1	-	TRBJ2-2	CSARDRANTGELFF	TGCAGTGCTAGAGATAGGGCGAACACCGGGGAGCTGTTTTTT
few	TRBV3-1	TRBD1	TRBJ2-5	CASSRTGPGETQYF	TGTGCCAGCAGCCGGACAGGGCCGGGGGAGACCCAGTACTTC
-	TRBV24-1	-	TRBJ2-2	CATSSARSGELFF	TGTGCCACCTCCTCGGCCAGGAGCGGGGAGCTGTTTTTT
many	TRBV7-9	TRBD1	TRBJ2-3	CASSSWTGGETDTQYF	TGTGCCAGCAGCTCCTGGACAGGGGGCGAGACAGATACGCAGTATTTT
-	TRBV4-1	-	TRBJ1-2	CASSRDSYGYTF	TGCGCCAGCAGCCGAGACAGTTATGGCTACACCTTC
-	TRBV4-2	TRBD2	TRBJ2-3	CASSNRLAGADTQYF	TGTGCCAGCAGCAACCGACTAGCGGGCGCAGATACGCAGTATTTT
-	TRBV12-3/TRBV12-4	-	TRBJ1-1	CASSLGSGSEAFF	TGTGCCAGCAGTTTAGGTTCCGGCTCTGAAGCTTTCTTT
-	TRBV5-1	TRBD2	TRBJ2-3	CASRRGGYSTDTQYF	TGCGCCAGCCGCCGGGGGGGATATAGCACAGATACGCAGTATTTT
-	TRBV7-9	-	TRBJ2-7	CASTPQSNEQYF	TGTGCCAGCACCCCCCAATCCAACGAGCAGTACTTC
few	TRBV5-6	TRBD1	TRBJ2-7	CASSYARDREFPMIRNEQYF	TGTGCCAGCAGCTACGCCCGGGACAGGGAATTCCCCATGATAAGGAACGAGCAGTACTTC
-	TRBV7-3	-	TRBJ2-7	CASSRGPERVGEQYF	TGTGCCAGCAGCAGAGGACCGGAGCGGGTTGGCGAGCAGTACTTC
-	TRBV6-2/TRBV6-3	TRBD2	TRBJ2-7	CAGAPGGAYEQYF	TGTGCCGGCGCGCCCGGGGGGGCCTACGAGCAGTACTTC
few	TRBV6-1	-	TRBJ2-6	CASSELRGANVLTF	TGTGCCAGCAGTGAATTACGGGGGGCCAACGTCCTGACTTTC
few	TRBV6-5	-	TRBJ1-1	CASSYGAMNTEAFF	TGTGCCAGCAGTTACGGGGCCATGAACACTGAAGCTTTCTTT